This T cell receptor beta chain is from a study of OX40 agonist ivuxolimab in advanced cancers. Study as a whole: Prior anti-PD-1, anti-PD-L1 or anti-CTLA-4 therapy did not bar entry, and 40% to 45% had some. Overall study findings and caveats: Some nonresponders also had low normalized T-cell clonal expansion. Clonal expansion among partial responders at 0.1-3.0 mg/kg ranked near the lowest.

As regards this clone: Its antigen is unknown.

Germline CDR1 and CDR2: LGHNA and YNFKEQ. This CDR3 has 13 amino acids. V was clipped by 3 bases and J by 7 bases; unmatched bases: 1. Data came from immunoSEQ multiplex PCR; TCRdb stores just in-frame clones and leaves some out. This table has around 83,000 clones, 88% appearing once. Here the sequenced sample was CD4+ or CD8+ T cells sorted from blood, taken in a trial of the OX40 agonist ivuxolimab. The rearrangement uses TRBV4-2 and TRBJ1-2; 11 bases map to TRBD1. The receptor was isolated from an adult with an advanced solid tumor such as melanoma, head and neck, liver or kidney cancer. The CDR3 sequence: CASSQDRGLGYTF. CDR3 nucleotide sequence: TGTGCCAGCAGCCAGGACAGGGGGCTTGGCTACACCTTC.